Listed here are 24 T cell receptor delta chains from one sample, sequenced in a study of γδ T cells in repeated Plasmodium falciparum infection (dated by TCRdb to about 2021). Vgamma9/Vdelta2+ and Vdelta2-negative gammadelta T cell populations were flow-sorted from peripheral blood mononuclear cells for bulk TCR repertoire analysis. The library was generated by multiplex PCR. Sequencing used an Illumina MiSeq. Public reads were reanalyzed in TCRdb with CATT, and rows carrying the same DNA were merged afterwards. This sample lists approximately 60,000 delta-chain clones; approximately 1.5% were detected once. Of the sample, 15% falls within the top ten clones. Sample: gamma-delta T cells from blood. These TCRs come from a pool of human donors (malaria-infected and uninfected, not separated).

By share, this clone ranks as medium-sized. Other nucleotide sequences in the sample specify the same CDR3. The J gene is TRDJ1, the V gene TRDV2, with D unclear. Germline loops: CDR1 GEAIGNYY, CDR2 EKD. V was clipped by 1 base and J by 0 bases, with 8 bases between them. This CDR3 region has 14 residues. CDR3 loop: CACDTWADTDKLIF. The CDR3 DNA reads as TGTGCCTGTGACACTTGGGCCGACACCGATAAACTCATCTTT.

This clone was seen repeatedly, ten times or more. A clone one base away is much larger, so this may be a read error. The chain recombines TRDV1 with TRDJ1; no clear D. V lost 2 bases to trimming and J lost 1 base, with 14 bases between them. This CDR3 has 16 residues. Germline V CDR1 and CDR2: TSWWSYY, QGS. This chain's CDR3 is CALGETSPYSTDKLIF. The CDR3 nucleotides are TGTGCTCTTGGGGAAACATCTCCCTATAGCACCGATAAACTCATCTTT.

This clone was seen a handful of times. This likely reflects a read error, since a far larger clone is one base away. Other DNA sequences within the sample encode an identical CDR3. The V gene is TRDV1, the J gene TRDJ1; 9 bases fit TRDD3. This CDR3 is built from 24 residues. Germline values: CDR1 TSWWSYY, CDR2 QGS. This chain's CDR3 is CALGGYTPLPEVFYWGTSTDKLIF. The CDR3, as DNA: TGTGCTCTTGGGGGATACACTCCCTTACCGGAGGTCTTTTACTGGGGGACTTCCACCGATAAGCTCATCTTT.

This clone was seen a handful of times. The TCRdb protein comes from a much larger clone and disagrees with this DNA's translation at residue 16, likely due to a read error; the protein given here is derived from the DNA. The V and J genes are TRDV1 and TRDJ1; TRDD3 matches at 11 bases. The germline V gene encodes CDR1 TSWWSYY and CDR2 QGS. The CDR3 consists of 21 residues. V lost 1 base and J lost 3; bases outside the gene matches: 19. The CDR3 region is CALGEQAFNWLLGDTPDKLIF. The CDR3 bases are TGTGCTCTTGGGGAACAGGCTTTCAATTGGCTGCTGGGGGATACACCCGATAAACTCATCTTT.

For this clone: TCRdb's protein, taken from a much larger clone, differs from this DNA's translation at residue 5, likely owing to a read error; the protein displayed comes from the DNA. The genes are TRDV2 and TRDJ1; 10 bases line up with TRDD3. The V gene's germline CDR1 is GEAIGNYY and CDR2 EKD. V dropped 3 bases and J dropped 0; count of bases not matched to a gene: 15. The CDR3 covers 19 residues. For the CDR3, the DNA is TGTGCCTGTGACGCCGTACATTCGGGGGATACGGAGTACACCGATAAACTCATCTTT. This encodes CACDAVHSGDTEYTDKLIF.

Of note for this clone: This DNA translates differently at residue 4 from the TCRdb protein, which is that of a much larger clone; a read error is likely, and the protein shown is the DNA's own translation. The V and J genes are TRDV1 and TRDJ1; 11 bases match TRDD3. Germline V gene sequence: CDR1 TSWWSYY, CDR2 QGS. This CDR3 spans 19 amino acids. The CDR3 nucleotides read TGTGCTCTTGAGGAACTGGGTTCTTGGGGGATACGAGACGGCGATAAACTCATCTTT. This codes for CALEELGSWGIRDGDKLIF.

As regards this clone: A far larger clone is one base from this, pointing to a likely read error. This same CDR3 is encoded by further DNA sequences in the sample. No J gene was called, and the V gene is TRDV1; the table assigns TRDD3, which was not confirmed against the DNA. Germline values: CDR1 TSWWSYY, CDR2 QGS. The CDR3 contains 26 residues. The CDR3 DNA is TGTGCCCTTGGGGATACGCCCTTACCTCAGAACGTCACTCTCAAGTACTGGGGACGATACACCGATAAACTCATCTTC. Its protein is CALGDTPLPQNVTLKYWGRYTDKLIF.

This clone was observed a few times. This DNA translates differently at residue 3 from the TCRdb protein, which is that of a much larger clone; a read error is likely, and the protein shown is the DNA's own translation. The chain is built from TRDV1 and TRDJ1; TRDD3 matches at 10 bases. Germline matching of the DNA provided the J gene here, since TCRdb leaves it blank. CDR3 length: 20 amino acids. Per germline, CDR1 TSWWSYY and CDR2 QGS. CDR3 sequence (DNA): TGTGCTCCTGGGGACCAGTTTCCTGCGTGGGGGATACATTACACCGATAAACTCATCTTT. Encoded protein: CAPGDQFPAWGIHYTDKLIF.

This clone occurred many times. The protein given by TCRdb reflects a much larger clone and differs at residue 7 from this DNA's translation, likely from a read error; the protein shown is the DNA's translation. The J gene is TRDJ1, the V gene TRDV1, with 8 bases aligning to TRDD3. The CDR3 covers 19 residues. Germline V CDR1 and CDR2: TSWWSYY, QGS. Trimming at V came to 2 bases and at J to 8 bases, leaving 22 bases not matched to a gene. Written as DNA, the CDR3 is TGTGCTCTTGGGGAAGCGCCGAGTCCCAACTACTGGGGGGGCTACAAACTCATCTTT. Its translation: CALGEAPSPNYWGGYKLIF.

This clone was seen ten or more times. The CDR3 is CALFTGLPTNWAYTDKLIF. The CDR3 DNA sequence: TGTGCTCTTTTCACCGGCCTTCCTACAAACTGGGCATACACCGATAAACTCATCTTT. The genes are TRDV1 and TRDJ1; 9 nucleotides match TRDD2. The J gene is absent in TCRdb and was assigned here via DNA matching to germline. Germline-derived CDR1 and CDR2 are TSWWSYY and QGS. The CDR3 spans 19 residues. V lost 8 bases and J lost 0; bases outside the gene matches: 19.

This clone has at least ten counts. A far larger clone is off by one base, so a read error is likely. Other nucleotide sequences from this sample produce the same CDR3. The chain carries TRDV2 and TRDJ1; 13 bases are a match to TRDD3. Germline CDR1 reads GEAIGNYY; CDR2 reads EKD. The CDR3 extends over 18 amino acids. CDR3 amino acids: CACDPYWGIRLYTDKLIF. For the CDR3, the DNA is TGTGCCTGTGACCCCTACTGGGGGATACGCCTTTACACTGATAAACTCATCTTT.

This clone was seen ten or more times. The TCRdb protein comes from a much larger clone and disagrees with this DNA's translation at residue 25, likely due to a read error; the protein given here is derived from the DNA. V usage is TRDV2 and J usage is TRDJ1, with TRDD3 matching over 8 bases. The CDR3 loop spans 29 amino acids. The germline V gene has CDR1 GEAIGNYY and CDR2 EKD. The CDR3 reads CACDPAFRPNGVEPLLGADADLYTGKLIF. The CDR3 DNA reads as TGTGCCTGTGACCCTGCCTTCCGGCCCAATGGAGTAGAGCCCTTACTGGGGGCCGACGCTGACCTATACACCGGTAAACTCATCTTT.

There are a few counts of this clone. A far larger clone is only one base removed, so a read error is likely. This same CDR3 is encoded by further DNA sequences in the sample. This chain joins TRDV1 and TRDJ1; 8 bases agree with TRDD3. Germline CDR1 and CDR2: TSWWSYY and QGS. The CDR3 length is 23 residues. The CDR3 DNA sequence: TGTGCTCTTGGGGAATATAAGGTATCCTTCCCTCTCTTACTGGGGGTTTACACTGATAAACTCATCTTT. Protein: CALGEYKVSFPLLLGVYTDKLIF.

This clone was detected many times. A read error likely explains this, since a far larger clone differs by one base. This sample also contains other DNA sequences that code for the same CDR3. The CDR3 loop reads CAFREGRFSPFWGPGRTDKLIF. The CDR3 DNA reads as TGTGCCTTTCGCGAAGGGCGCTTCTCCCCTTTCTGGGGTCCAGGGAGAACCGATAAACTCATCTTT. This chain links TRDV3 with TRDJ1; tentative D call: TRDD3 (6 bases). The CDR3 contains 22 residues. With 2 bases removed from V and 2 bases from J, the gap between germline ends came to 39 bases. Germline-derived CDR1 and CDR2 are TVYSNPD and GDNSRS (reference sequence). The complete variable domain, with remaining parts taken from reference TRDV3 and TRDJ1, reads CDKVTQSSPDQTVASGSEVVLLCTYDTVYSNPDLFWYRIRPDYSFQFVFYGDNSRSEGADFTQGRFSVKHILTQKAFHLVISPVRTEDSATYYCAFREGRFSPFWGPGRTDKLIFGKGTRVTVEP.

This clone appeared a few times. The protein in TCRdb stems from a much larger clone and differs at residue 12 from this DNA's translation, likely a read error; here the protein is translated from the DNA. The V gene reported is TRDV1; the J gene is uncalled. CDR3 size: 14 residues. Germline-derived CDR1 and CDR2 are TSWWSYY and QGS. In nucleotides, the CDR3 is TGTGCTCTTGGGGAACCGGATCCTTTGCTGAAACCCATCTTT. Its protein product is CALGEPDPLLKPIF.

Details on this clone: A read error may explain this, as a much larger clone is one base away. Other DNA sequences in the same sample also yield this CDR3. The rearrangement links TRDV1 to TRDJ1; possible D gene TRDD3, 10 bases. There are 28 residues in the CDR3. CDR1 and CDR2 (germline): TSWWSYY, QGS. Trimming took 1 base from V and 0 from J, leaving 48 bases between them. DNA of the CDR3: TGTGCTCTTGGGGAACCAGGCCCTTCCTACTCCTGTTTACTGGGGGATCGCCGTTGTCCGCTGTACACCGATAAACTCATCTTT. Amino acid sequence: CALGEPGPSYSCLLGDRRCPLYTDKLIF.

The table lists this clone with many counts. With only one base between it and a far larger clone, this is likely a read error. Other DNA sequences from this sample encode an identical CDR3 as well. This chain connects TRDV1 to TRDJ1; D is unresolved. CDR3 length: 13 amino acids. CDR1 is TSWWSYY, CDR2 QGS, per germline. CDR3 nucleotides: TGTGCTCTTGGGGAACCCCCCAGCGATAAACTCATCTTC. Its translation is CALGEPPSDKLIF.

This clone was observed at least ten times. The protein given by TCRdb reflects a much larger clone and differs at residue 15 from this DNA's translation, likely from a read error; the protein shown is the DNA's translation. The V gene was identified as TRDV1, while no J gene was called; the tabulated D call, TRDD3, remains unverified against the DNA. The CDR3 totals 17 residues. CDR1 TSWWSYY and CDR2 QGS come from the germline V gene. The CDR3 sequence: CALGELGSPWYTDKPIF. DNA of the CDR3: TGTGCTCTTGGGGAACTGGGGTCCCCCTGGTACACCGATAAACCCATCTTT.

This clone has at least ten counts. A much larger clone differs by one base, so this may be a read error. Because the CDR3's place on the DNA is in doubt, the DNA is left out and the CDR3 is given as listed by TCRdb. This chain joins TRDV2 and TRDJ1; the listed D gene, TRDD3, was not tested against the DNA. Including both end residues, the CDR3 is 15 amino acids long. Germline lookup yields CDR1 GEAIGNYY and CDR2 EKD. CDR3 in amino acids: CACDLRLGTGGCFIF.

Turning to this clone: A read error is likely here: a far larger clone is one base away. Other DNA sequences in this specimen translate into the identical CDR3. This chain connects TRDV1 to TRDJ1; 9 bases match TRDD3. CDR3 size: 16 residues. V trimming: 0 bases; J trimming: 7 bases; junction bases outside the gene matches: 9. Germline values: CDR1 TSWWSYY, CDR2 QGS. This CDR3 is CALGELSAGGSSKLIF. The CDR3, as DNA: TGTGCTCTTGGGGAACTTTCAGCTGGGGGATCCTCTAAACTCATCTTT.

This clone occurred many times. A read error is the likely source, as a far larger clone sits one nucleotide away. The sample has other DNA sequences that encode this CDR3 too. This chain connects TRDV2 to TRDJ1; the D gene is possibly TRDD3 (6 bases). CDR3 length equals 20 residues. Deletions cut 1 base from V and 1 base from J, with 27 bases between. The germline V gene encodes CDR1 GEAIGNYY and CDR2 EKD. CDR3 DNA sequence: TGTGCCTGTGACACTCTTAGAGTACTGGGTGGGCCAGTCATCACCGATAAACTCATCTTT. It is translated as CACDTLRVLGGPVITDKLIF.

This clone was seen a few times. A far larger clone is off by one base, so a read error is likely. Other DNA sequences in this sample translate to the same CDR3. The chain uses TRDV1 and TRDJ1, with 8 bases aligning to TRDD3. TCRdb records no J gene; here it was assigned by comparing the DNA to germline. Germline values: CDR1 TSWWSYY, CDR2 QGS. This CDR3 comprises 16 residues. The CDR3 sequence is CALGDLLHWGADKLIF. The CDR3 DNA reads TGTGCTCTTGGGGATCTACTGCACTGGGGGGCCGACAAACTCATCTTT.

This clone was counted many times. Being one base from a much bigger clone, this may be a read error. Other DNA sequences in this sample translate to the same CDR3. The rearrangement joins TRDV1 to TRDJ1; D ambiguous. From germline, CDR1 is TSWWSYY and CDR2 QGS. V dropped 2 bases and J dropped 1 base, with 23 bases sitting between them. CDR3 length: 19 residues. The CDR3 coding sequence is TGTGCTCTTGGGGAAAGGATCACTAGGGGTATACCGCCCACCGATAAACTCATCTTT. Protein: CALGERITRGIPPTDKLIF.

This clone showed up just a few times. The likely explanation is a read error, given a far larger clone one base away. The same CDR3 also results from other DNA sequences found in this sample. V gene TRDV1 combines with J gene TRDJ1; 12 bases are shared with TRDD3. TCRdb records no J gene; here it was assigned by comparing the DNA to germline. CDR3 length equals 24 residues. Germline CDR1 reads TSWWSYY; CDR2 reads QGS. Written as DNA, the CDR3 is TGTGCTCTTGGGGGATCTTCCCTTTTCCTCTCCTGGGGGATACGTAGTTGGTACACCGACAAACTCATCTTT. Its protein product is CALGGSSLFLSWGIRSWYTDKLIF.